Only a few counts were recorded for the clone carrying this T cell receptor beta chain. What it binds is unknown. These data come from a study of T cell repertoires in cytomegalovirus infection. Across the whole study: Based on public TCR beta signatures, there were indications of CMV infection and of a matching HLA type. Study results and caveats: HLA-C-restricted CMV-specific TCR beta clonotypes prevailed in the ex vivo response. Identification of carriers of CMV plus the relevant HLA was performed using cumulative public TCR beta family frequency.

Per the germline V gene, CDR1 is LNHDA and CDR2 is SQIVND (reference sequence). This CDR3 has 13 amino acids. J gave up 3 bases and V 6 bases, and 4 bases lay outside the gene matches. TCRdb independently ran MiXCR on the reads; one entry per CDR3 protein. This table has 300,000 to 450,000 distinct CDR3 sequences, less than 20% appearing once. The source material was PBMCs. The TCR was taken from a human donor in good health (CMV status not recorded). Some clones in this sample may be carry-over from other donors' samples. V and J are TRBV19 and TRBJ1-2, with 7 bases identical to TRBD1. CDR3 coding DNA: TGTGCCAGTAGGGGAGGGGGCGACTATGGCTACACCTTC. Translation gives CASRGGGDYGYTF. Together with reference TRBV19 and TRBJ1-2, the CDR3 gives the full variable domain: DGGITQSPKYLFRKEGQNVTLSCEQNLNHDAMYWYRQDPGQGLRLIYYSQIVNDFQKGDIAEGYSVSREKKESFPLTVTSAQKNPTAFYLCASRGGGDYGYTFGSGTRLTVV.